The 20 T cell receptor beta chains listed next were all sequenced from one sample in a study of T cell responses to AZD1222 COVID-19 vaccine. Sequencing was performed with immunoSEQ multiplex PCR; in TCRdb, only in-frame clones are kept and a portion is missing. Of around 120,000 clones listed, 75% to 90% are singletons. Source: peripheral blood, taken on day 0 of MenACWY control vaccination. The source of these receptors is an adult in good health.

The chain is built from TRBV7-9 and TRBJ1-4, with D unresolved. V was pared by 1 base and J by 5 bases, with 17 bases between. The CDR3 is 17 residues long. The germline V gene encodes CDR1 SEHNR and CDR2 FQNEAQ (reference sequence). This chain's CDR3 is CASSLVVSQALNEKLFF. CDR3 sequence (DNA): TGTGCCAGCAGCTTAGTTGTCTCGCAGGCGTTAAATGAAAAACTGTTTTTT.

V gene TRBV27 combines with J gene TRBJ2-1; no clear D gene. The CDR3 runs to 17 residues. CDR1 is MNHEY, CDR2 SMNVEV, per germline (reference sequence). V was clipped by 8 bases and J by 5 bases, with 25 bases between them. The CDR3 reads CASLPLGWGLRNNEQFF. CDR3 DNA sequence: TGTGCCAGCCTGCCCCTCGGGTGGGGTCTCCGCAACAATGAGCAGTTCTTC.

The V gene is TRBV6-5, the J gene TRBJ2-7; 8 bases align to TRBD1. V dropped 6 bases and J dropped 5; count of bases not matched to a gene: 3. The CDR3 extends over 12 amino acids. In germline, CDR1 is MNHEY, CDR2 SVGAGI. CDR3 DNA: TGTGCCAGCAGCAGGGGGCCGGACGAGCAGTACTTC. It encodes CASSRGPDEQYF.

The chain has TRBV7-9 and TRBJ2-7; 7 nucleotides match TRBD1. In germline, CDR1 is SEHNR, CDR2 FQNEAQ (reference sequence). The V gene end was trimmed by 5 bases and the J gene end by 2 bases; junction bases not matched to a gene: 6. This CDR3 is 14 amino acids long. DNA of the CDR3: TGTGCCAGCAGCCCCCGGACAGGTACCTACGAGCAGTACTTC. Translating it yields CASSPRTGTYEQYF.

The chain has TRBV29-1 and TRBJ2-2; D call uncertain. CDR1 SQVTM and CDR2 ANQGSEA come from the germline V gene. V was shortened by 7 bases and J by 2 bases, with 5 bases between the two germline ends. The CDR3 is made up of 11 amino acids. DNA of the CDR3: TGCAGCGCGGAAAACACCGGGGAGCTGTTTTTT. Protein: CSAENTGELFF.

This chain joins TRBV9 and TRBJ1-2, with D perhaps matching TRBD1 (6 bases). The CDR3 runs 15 residues. Trimming cost V 0 bases and J 8 bases, with 17 bases left between them. CDR1 is SGDLS, CDR2 YYNGEE, per germline. CDR3 nucleotide sequence: TGTGCCAGCAGCGTAGTGCCTTCCGAGGGGGAGGGCTACACCTTC. It is translated as CASSVVPSEGEGYTF.

The chain carries TRBV18 and TRBJ1-2; 9 positions agree with TRBD1. After removal of 3 bases from V and 5 bases from J, the junction contained 13 bases not matched to a gene. The CDR3 is 17 amino acids. Germline CDR1 KGHSH, CDR2 LQKENI. CDR3 DNA sequence: TGTGCCAGCTCACCGCCCAGCGGACAGGGGATCCTATATGGCTACACCTTC. This sequence encodes CASSPPSGQGILYGYTF.

The rearrangement uses TRBV5-1 and TRBJ2-5; tentatively, D is TRBD1 (5 bases). The CDR3 is 16 residues long. Germline assignment: CDR1 SGHRS and CDR2 YFSETQ. Deletions cut 0 bases from V and 0 bases from J, with 12 bases between. For the CDR3, the DNA is TGCGCCAGCAGCTTGGCACCAGGGAATCACCAAGAGACCCAGTACTTC. This codes for CASSLAPGNHQETQYF.

This chain connects TRBV27 to TRBJ2-7; possible D gene TRBD2, 7 bases. Germline loops: CDR1 MNHEY, CDR2 SMNVEV (reference sequence). The CDR3 spans 16 residues. Trimming pared 4 bases from V and 3 bases from J, leaving 19 bases between. In DNA, the CDR3 is TGTGCCAGCAGTTCCTATGACCTGCGGGGGCACTACGAGCAGTACTTC. It yields the protein CASSSYDLRGHYEQYF.

The chain couples TRBV9 to TRBJ2-6; D is unresolved. Trimming took 0 bases from V and 0 from J, leaving 16 bases between them. From germline, CDR1 is SGDLS and CDR2 YYNGEE. The CDR3 sequence is 19 residues long. This chain's CDR3 is CASSVALMGIGSGANVLTF. CDR3 coding DNA: TGTGCCAGCAGCGTAGCTTTAATGGGGATTGGCTCTGGGGCCAACGTCCTGACTTTC. The full variable domain, in which reference TRBV9 and TRBJ2-6 provide the parts outside the CDR3, is DSGVTQTPKHLITATGQRVTLRCSPRSGDLSVYWYQQSLDQGLQFLIQYYNGEERAKGNILERFSAQQFPDLHSELNLSSLELGDSALYFCASSVALMGIGSGANVLTFGAGSRLTVL.

Points on this clone: Compared with germline, one end of the junction differs, possibly owing to a read error. This CDR3 is CASSSRGVREAQYF. For the CDR3, the DNA is TGTGCCAGCAGTTCCCGGGGCGTTAGAGAGGCCCAGTACTTC. The genes are TRBV6-5 and TRBJ2-5; possibly TRBD1 or TRBD2 for D (5 bases each). Germline assignment: CDR1 MNHEY and CDR2 SVGAGI. This CDR3 is 14 amino acids long.

The chain combines TRBV7-8 with TRBJ1-2, with D perhaps TRBD1 (5 bases). V was pared by 2 bases and J by 13 bases, with 14 bases between. The CDR3 has 12 amino acids. CDR1 SGHVS and CDR2 FQNEAQ come from the germline V gene. CDR3 amino acids: CASSLPGFSITF. DNA of the CDR3: TGTGCCAGCAGCTTACCAGGGTTCTCGATCACCTTC. Drawing the rest from reference TRBV7-8 and TRBJ1-2, the complete variable domain is GAGVSQSPRYKVAKRGQDVALRCDPISGHVSLFWYQQALGQGPEFLTYFQNEAQLDKSGLPSDRFFAERPEGSVSTLKIQRTQQEDSAVYLCASSLPGFSITFGSGTRLTVV.

J is TRBJ1-2 and V is TRBV29-1; 8 nucleotides match TRBD1. This CDR3 has 12 amino acids. Trimming took 4 bases from V and 4 from J; bases not matched to a gene: 2. Germline CDR1 is SQVTM and CDR2 is ANQGSEA. This CDR3 is CSVGQGIYGYTF. In DNA, the CDR3 is TGCAGCGTTGGACAGGGGATCTATGGCTACACCTTC.

The chain joins TRBV7-2 to TRBJ2-1, with 8 bases that match TRBD1. V trimming: 3 bases; J trimming: 7 bases; junction bases outside the gene matches: 2. CDR3 size: 13 residues. CDR1 and CDR2 from the germline V gene are SGHTA and FQGNSA. The CDR3 nucleotides read TGTGCCAGCAGCTTTCGACAGGGGAATGAGCAGTTCTTC. Amino acids: CASSFRQGNEQFF. The complete variable domain, with remaining parts taken from reference TRBV7-2 and TRBJ2-1, reads GAGVSQSPSNKVTEKGKDVELRCDPISGHTALYWYRQSLGQGLEFLIYFQGNSAPDKSGLPSDRFSAERTGGSVSTLTIQRTQQEDSAVYLCASSFRQGNEQFFGPGTRLTVL.

Points on this clone: Mismatch with germline at one junction end may stem from a read error. The chain recombines TRBV3-1 (or the pseudogene TRBV3-2) with TRBJ2-7; a weak D match, TRBD1 (7 bases). CDR1 and CDR2 (germline): LGHDT, YNNKEL (reference sequence). This CDR3 comprises 12 residues. CDR3 sequence reads: CASSPGAGQSFF. CDR3 DNA: TGTGCCAGCAGCCCAGGGGCGGGACAGAGTTTCTTC.

The genes are TRBV28 and TRBJ1-2, with D tentatively TRBD1 (5 bases). Germline V gene lookup returns CDR1 MDHEN and CDR2 SYDVKM. V gave up 6 bases and J gave up 5 bases, with 16 bases separating them. The CDR3 loop spans 14 amino acids. CDR3 sequence reads: CASSKAPGGYGYTF. Written as DNA, the CDR3 is TGTGCCAGCAGCAAAGCCCCGGGGGGTTATGGCTACACCTTC.

The chain employs TRBV7-9 and TRBJ2-5, with 9 bases fitting TRBD2. CDR1 and CDR2 (germline): SEHNR, FQNEAQ (reference sequence). The CDR3 is made up of 15 amino acids. With 7 bases clipped from V and 2 bases from J, the junction kept 8 bases outside the gene matches. CDR3 residues: CASTRRGLAQETQYF. The CDR3 nucleotides read TGTGCCAGCACACGAAGAGGACTAGCGCAAGAGACCCAGTACTTC.

The chain joins TRBV7-2 to TRBJ2-3; TRBD1 aligns across 10 bases. This CDR3 spans 17 amino acids. Germline trimming cut 3 bases from V and 4 bases from J; bases unmatched to any gene: 10. CDR1 and CDR2 (germline): SGHTA, FQGNSA. The chain's CDR3 is CASSFTGTGVISDTQYF. In nucleotides, the CDR3 is TGTGCCAGCAGCTTTACCGGGACAGGGGTAATTTCAGATACGCAGTATTTT.

The V gene is TRBV7-2, the J gene TRBJ1-1; 9 bases map to TRBD1. In germline, CDR1 is SGHTA, CDR2 FQGNSA. V shed 6 bases, J shed 8 bases, and the junction held 10 bases outside the gene matches. The CDR3 spans 14 residues. This CDR3 reads CASRYTGGVLEAFF. In DNA form, the CDR3 reads TGTGCCAGCAGGTATACAGGGGGCGTTTTAGAAGCTTTCTTT.

The rearrangement links TRBV19 to TRBJ1-1; D possibly corresponds to TRBD1 (6 bases). Trimming pared 5 bases from V and 0 bases from J, leaving 10 bases between. Per the germline V gene, CDR1 is LNHDA and CDR2 is SQIVND (reference sequence). The CDR3 totals 14 residues. Written as DNA, the CDR3 is TGTGCCAGTAGTGCCCGGACAGTGAACACTGAAGCTTTCTTT. Residues: CASSARTVNTEAFF.